These 26 T cell receptor beta chains were sequenced from one sample in a study of blood T cells in healthy people across ages. Primers used in a second PCR of roughly 6 to 11 cycles were a sample-barcoded 5' primer and a J-beta primer mix. TCRdb independently ran MiXCR on the 5' RACE reads; one entry per CDR3 protein. The sample records 900,000 to 950,000 distinct CDR3 sequences, approximately 32% being singletons. The sample was also linked to a second study, of T cells of mothers and their children.

Sample: blood. All receptors come from a woman aged 40 to 50 in good health.

The V call is TRBV5-1, the J call TRBJ2-1; 8 bases are a match to TRBD1. This CDR3 has 14 residues. With 6 bases clipped from V and 4 bases from J, the junction kept 6 bases outside the gene matches. Per the germline V gene, CDR1 is SGHRS and CDR2 is YFSETQ. CDR3 coding DNA: TGCGCCAGCAAGAGACAGGGGTTTTACAATGAGCAGTTCTTC. Amino acid sequence: CASKRQGFYNEQFF. The full variable domain, its missing parts supplied by reference TRBV5-1 and TRBJ2-1, is KAGVTQTPRYLIKTRGQQVTLSCSPISGHRSVSWYQQTPGQGLQFLFEYFSETQRNKGNFPGRFSGRQFSNSRSEMNVSTLELGDSALYLCASKRQGFYNEQFFGPGTRLTVL.

This clonotype was seen only a few times. At one end the junction does not follow the germline gene, possibly because of a read error. This sequence joins TRBV27 and TRBJ1-2; unclear D gene. Germline assignment: CDR1 MNHEY and CDR2 SMNVEV (reference sequence). CDR3 size: 11 residues. In nucleotides, the CDR3 is TGTGCCAGTAGTTTCTACCATGGCTACACCTTC. The encoded protein is CASSFYHGYTF.

This clonotype was seen repeatedly, ten times or more. This chain joins TRBV27 and TRBJ2-1; TRBD2 agrees at 7 bases. With V trimmed by 5 bases and J by 7 bases, 5 bases remained unmatched. Per the germline V gene, CDR1 is MNHEY and CDR2 is SMNVEV (reference sequence). The CDR3 extends over 13 amino acids. The CDR3 protein is CASSSRGVNEQFF. The CDR3 bases are TGTGCCAGCAGTAGCCGGGGGGTTAATGAGCAGTTCTTC.

The table lists this clonotype with a few counts. J is TRBJ2-1 and V is TRBV29-1, with D possibly matching TRBD2 (6 bases). V was shortened by 4 bases and J by 7 bases, with 14 bases between the two germline ends. The CDR3 sequence is 13 residues long. The germline CDR1 and CDR2 sequences are SQVTM and ANQGSEA. This CDR3 is CSVARGLRNEQFF. In DNA, the CDR3 is TGCAGCGTTGCGAGGGGACTTAGGAATGAGCAGTTCTTC.

The chain combines TRBV7-6 with TRBJ2-1; 8 bases agree with TRBD2. In germline, CDR1 is SGHVS, CDR2 FNYEAQ. This CDR3 has 15 residues. Losses at the gene ends were 5 bases for V and 4 bases for J; bases not matched to a gene: 7. CDR3: CASSPFGGVYNEQFF. The CDR3 DNA sequence: TGTGCCAGCAGCCCATTCGGGGGGGTATACAATGAGCAGTTCTTC.

This clonotype was observed a handful of times. This chain uses TRBV7-8 with TRBJ2-3, with 9 bases lining up with TRBD2. V shed 4 bases, J shed 2 bases, and the junction held 7 bases outside the gene matches. CDR3 length: 16 amino acids. Germline CDR1 and CDR2: SGHVS and FQNEAQ. DNA for the CDR3: TGTGCCAGCAGCTCTACCGCGGGGGGGCCCACAGATACGCAGTATTTT. This codes for CASSSTAGGPTDTQYF.

Only one count was recorded for this clonotype. The chain is built from TRBV3-1 and TRBJ2-3; D possibly uses TRBD1 or TRBD2 (5 bases each). V lost 1 base to trimming and J lost 6 bases, with 11 bases between them. The germline V gene has CDR1 LGHDT and CDR2 YNNKEL (reference sequence). This CDR3 has 14 residues. The CDR3 bases are TGTGCCAGCAGCCAAGCAGGGCGGGTGGATACGCAGTATTTT. Its protein product is CASSQAGRVDTQYF.

This clonotype has ten or more counts. The genes are TRBV9 and TRBJ2-7; D call uncertain. This CDR3 comprises 11 residues. V gave up 2 bases and J gave up 4 bases, with 4 bases separating them. Germline CDR1 is SGDLS and CDR2 is YYNGEE. CDR3 in amino acids: CASSVGYEQYF. The CDR3 DNA follows: TGTGCCAGCAGCGTGGGTTACGAGCAGTACTTC.

The J gene is TRBJ2-7, the V gene TRBV2; unclear D gene. Trimming removed 2 bases from V and 3 bases from J, with 11 bases in between. The CDR3 runs 14 residues. Germline V gene data show CDR1 as SNHLY and CDR2 as FYNNEI. In nucleotides, the CDR3 is TGTGCCAGCAGTGAACCGGAGACTTTCTACGAGCAGTACTTC. Protein product: CASSEPETFYEQYF.

This clonotype was counted a few times. The chain carries TRBV20-1 and TRBJ2-1, with TRBD2 identical over 13 bases. From germline, CDR1 is DFQATT and CDR2 SNEGSKA (reference sequence). With V trimmed by 2 bases and J by 7 bases, 5 bases remained unmatched. CDR3 length: 15 amino acids. The CDR3 DNA follows: TGCAGTGCTAGAACCGGGACTAGCGGGGAGAATGAGCAGTTCTTC. Amino acid sequence: CSARTGTSGENEQFF.

The chain joins TRBV14 to TRBJ1-1, with a possible D match to TRBD1 (6 bases). Germline assignment: CDR1 SGHDN and CDR2 FVKESK. The CDR3 sequence is 14 residues long. V shed 3 bases and J shed 11 bases, with 19 bases lying between them. The CDR3 loop is CASSQVTFQGRAFF. CDR3 coding DNA: TGTGCCAGCAGCCAGGTGACGTTCCAGGGGCGGGCTTTCTTT.

This clonotype was seen a handful of times. A much larger clone lies a single base off, so this may be a read error. The CDR3 is CSAPPQDRYQDTQYF. The CDR3 coding sequence is TGCAGTGCTCCTCCCCAGGACCGCTATCAGGATACGCAGTATTTT. The chain has TRBV20-1 and TRBJ2-3; no firm D call. V lost 5 bases to trimming and J lost 6 bases, with 21 bases between them. Germline V gene data show CDR1 as DFQATT and CDR2 as SNEGSKA (reference sequence). The length of the CDR3 is 15 residues.

The V and J genes are TRBV6-5 and TRBJ2-7; 8 bases align to TRBD1. J was trimmed by 4 bases and V by 4 bases; bases with no gene match: 18. This CDR3 contains 18 residues. Germline assignment: CDR1 MNHEY and CDR2 SVGAGI. As DNA, the CDR3 is TGTGCCAGCAGTTCGATCCCCCAAAGACAGGGGAGGCCGTACGAGCAGTACTTC. Translating gives CASSSIPQRQGRPYEQYF.

The chain carries TRBV27 and TRBJ2-7; TRBD1 matches at 11 bases. Germline values: CDR1 MNHEY, CDR2 SMNVEV (reference sequence). CDR3 length: 15 amino acids. Trimming took 4 bases from V and 3 from J; bases not matched to a gene: 5. Written as DNA, the CDR3 is TGTGCCAGCAGTTCCCGGACAGGGGGCATCTACGAGCAGTACTTC. It yields the protein CASSSRTGGIYEQYF.

This clonotype has a count of ten or more. This sequence joins TRBV3-1 and TRBJ2-5; the D is unclear. The CDR3 is 14 residues long. The germline V gene encodes CDR1 LGHDT and CDR2 YNNKEL (reference sequence). Trimming shortened V by 1 base and J by 3 bases, and 9 bases separated the two germline ends. The CDR3 spells CASSQARGKETQYF. CDR3 bases: TGTGCCAGCAGCCAAGCGCGCGGAAAAGAGACCCAGTACTTC.

This clonotype was seen at least ten times. Written as DNA, the CDR3 is TGTGCCACCAGCGAGGACAGAGGAACAGATACGCAGTATTTT. Residues: CATSEDRGTDTQYF. This chain joins TRBV15 and TRBJ2-3; a possible D gene is TRBD1 (6 bases). Germline V gene lookup returns CDR1 LNHNV and CDR2 YYDKDF (reference sequence). V gave up 5 bases and J gave up 3 bases, with 12 bases separating them. CDR3 length: 14 residues. The variable domain in full, completed from reference TRBV15 and TRBJ2-3, reads DAMVIQNPRYQVTQFGKPVTLSCSQTLNHNVMYWYQQKSSQAPKLLFHYYDKDFNNEADTPDNFQSRRPNTSFCFLDIRSPGLGDTAMYLCATSEDRGTDTQYFGPGTRLTVL.

In this sample, this clonotype turned up a few times. This chain uses TRBV20-1 with TRBJ1-2; TRBD1 aligns across 9 bases. The trim removed 0 bases at V and 2 bases at J, leaving 1 base unmatched. The CDR3 contains 14 residues. Germline V gene sequence: CDR1 DFQATT, CDR2 SNEGSKA (reference sequence). This CDR3 is CSARDGQGNYGYTF. DNA for the CDR3: TGCAGTGCTAGAGACGGACAGGGGAACTATGGCTACACCTTC.

This clonotype was picked up many times. The CDR3 sequence is CASSMIPGDEQFF. CDR3 sequence (DNA): TGTGCCAGCAGCATGATCCCCGGCGATGAGCAGTTCTTC. This chain joins TRBV11-3 and TRBJ2-1; no reliable D call. The CDR3 spans 13 residues. V lost 5 bases and J 8 bases, leaving 13 bases between the germline ends. CDR1 is SGHNT, CDR2 YENEEA, per germline.

The V call is TRBV5-1, the J call TRBJ2-1, with TRBD2 matching 15 bases. Germline trimming cut 4 bases from V and 9 bases from J; bases unmatched to any gene: 8. The length of the CDR3 is 16 residues. Germline CDR1 reads SGHRS; CDR2 reads YFSETQ. CDR3 DNA sequence: TGCGCCAGCAGCCCCGGGGGGGGACTAGCGGGGGGTGAGCAGTTCTTC. Encoded protein: CASSPGGGLAGGEQFF.

This clonotype has only a few counts. The chain uses TRBV20-1 and TRBJ1-5; D gene unclear. Between the trimmed V and J ends, which lost 2 bases and 0 bases, there was a span of 14 bases. Germline lookup yields CDR1 DFQATT and CDR2 SNEGSKA (reference sequence). The CDR3 extends over 16 amino acids. The CDR3 loop is CSARSGGRNSNQPQHF. The CDR3 DNA reads as TGCAGTGCTAGATCAGGAGGGCGCAATAGCAATCAGCCCCAGCATTTT.

A few counts support this clonotype. V gene TRBV12-3 or TRBV12-4 combines with J gene TRBJ1-6; D possibly corresponds to TRBD1 (5 bases). The CDR3 is made up of 15 amino acids. Trimming took 4 bases from V and 6 from J, leaving 13 bases between them. The CDR3 loop reads CASSSRMGLNSPLHF. The DNA of the CDR3 is TGTGCCAGCAGTTCACGTATGGGGCTTAATTCACCCCTCCACTTT.

This clonotype was detected only a few times. The chain combines TRBV5-4 with TRBJ2-3; tentative D call: TRBD2 (7 bases). Germline values: CDR1 SGHNT, CDR2 YYREEE (reference sequence). The CDR3 sequence is 13 residues long. Trimming cost V 4 bases and J 6 bases, with 12 bases left between them. Here the CDR3 reads CASSIQGGDTQYF. The CDR3 DNA sequence: TGTGCCAGCAGCATACAGGGAGGGGATACGCAGTATTTT.

This clonotype was detected many times. This chain links TRBV5-1 with TRBJ2-7, with D perhaps TRBD2 (5 bases). CDR3 length equals 14 residues. Trimming stripped 3 bases from V and 3 bases from J, with 13 bases between. Germline CDR1 is SGHRS and CDR2 is YFSETQ. For the CDR3, the DNA is TGCGCCAGCAGCTCCGGTCTGGAGGTCTACGAGCAGTACTTC. This translates into CASSSGLEVYEQYF.

The rearrangement joins TRBV7-9 to TRBJ2-7; possibly TRBD1 for D (5 bases). V was clipped by 1 base and J by 1 base, with 23 bases between them. The CDR3 sequence is 19 residues long. Germline V gives CDR1 SEHNR, CDR2 FQNEAQ (reference sequence). This CDR3 reads CASSLDWKSPRVWSYEQYF. DNA for the CDR3: TGTGCCAGCAGCTTAGACTGGAAATCGCCCAGGGTTTGGTCCTACGAGCAGTACTTC.

The J gene is TRBJ2-7, the V gene TRBV4-3, with 8 bases lining up with TRBD1. Germline V CDR1 and CDR2: LGHNA, YSLEER. CDR3 length equals 16 residues. V lost 0 bases to trimming and J lost 3 bases; unmatched junction nucleotides: 7. CDR3 sequence: CASSQDPPGGLYEQYF. DNA of the CDR3: TGCGCCAGCAGCCAAGACCCACCAGGGGGCCTCTACGAGCAGTACTTC.

Details on this clonotype: A read error may account for a junction end that differs from germline. The J gene is TRBJ1-5, the V gene TRBV12-3 or TRBV12-4; D is possibly TRBD1 (6 bases). CDR3 length: 15 residues. The chain's CDR3 is CTSSRGGRGNQPQHF. In DNA, the CDR3 is TGTACCAGCAGTAGAGGGGGTAGGGGCAATCAGCCCCAGCATTTT.